A single sample gave rise to the 3 T cell receptor beta chains below, sequenced in a study of Graves' ophthalmopathy and Graves' hyperthyroidism listed by TCRdb under 2018. TCRdb records Illumina HiSeq 2000 as the sequencer. TCR beta CDR3 regions were amplified from RNA transcripts for repertoire sequencing. A first-round RT-PCR used HTBI primers with the Qiagen OneStep RT-PCR kit, followed by a second-round multiplex PCR, size selection and purification. TCRdb trimmed public reads at Q25 via fastp, called clones via MiXCR and kept in-frame beta chains. Rows with one shared CDR3 protein collapse into an entry with the most common genes and DNA. Here the sample has under 350,000 distinct CDR3 sequences; roughly 16% occur a single time. Together, the top ten hold around an eighth of the sample. The sequencing sample was made of peripheral blood. Receptors originate from an adult man with Graves' ophthalmopathy.

Many counts were recorded for this clonotype. The chain uses TRBV12-3 or TRBV12-4 and TRBJ1-5; D might be TRBD1 (5 bases). Trimming removed 5 bases at V and 11 bases at J, with 10 bases between. The CDR3 is made up of 11 amino acids. CDR3 bases: TGTGCCAGCAGTCTGGGAGGGGCCCAGCATTTT. Protein: CASSLGGAQHF.

Concerning this clonotype: Just one base apart from a much larger clone, this may be a read error. The genes are TRBV12-3 or TRBV12-4 and TRBJ1-5; D gene unclear. CDR3 length: 10 residues. Trimming removed 8 bases from V and 9 bases from J, with 8 bases in between. CDR3 in amino acids: CASFWGPQHF. The CDR3 nucleotides read TGTGCCAGCTTCTGGGGGCCCCAGCATTTT.

The chain is built from TRBV7-9 and TRBJ2-5; D ambiguous. This CDR3 region has 11 residues. The germline V gene has CDR1 SEHNR and CDR2 FQNEAQ (reference sequence). V lost 7 bases and J 6 bases, leaving 9 bases between the germline ends. The CDR3: CASTRKQTQYF. For the CDR3, the DNA is TGTGCCAGCACCCGGAAGCAGACCCAGTACTTC.